The 9 T cell receptor beta chains given below trace back to one sample, sequenced in a study of blood T cell repertoires in COVID-19. The repertoire was sequenced with immunoSEQ multiplex PCR; TCRdb's copy has only in-frame clones and lacks some. The sample includes 200,000 to 250,000 clones, roughly 89% of them seen just once. Specimen: PBMCs or T cells enriched from blood (not recorded which). These receptors came from a woman aged 35 to 49 who had recovered from COVID-19.

The chain employs TRBV4-1 and TRBJ1-1, with 7 bases that match TRBD1. This CDR3 is built from 14 residues. The V segment lost 3 bases and the J segment 6 bases; nucleotides outside the gene matches: 7. Per germline, CDR1 MGHRA and CDR2 YSYEKL. CDR3: CASSHTRGIAEAFF. In nucleotides, the CDR3 is TGCGCCAGCAGCCACACCAGGGGGATCGCTGAAGCTTTCTTT.

The rearrangement uses TRBV5-1 and TRBJ2-1, with 7 bases lining up with TRBD2. Germline V lookup: CDR1 SGHRS, CDR2 YFSETQ. The CDR3 contains 16 residues. V lost 7 bases and J lost 5; bases outside the gene matches: 15. In nucleotides, the CDR3 is TGCGCCAGCCGAGGGAGCGGGATTTTCCTAAACAATGAGCAGTTCTTC. Protein: CASRGSGIFLNNEQFF.

The CDR3 spells CASSPLAGGLADTQYF. DNA of the CDR3: TGTGCCAGCAGCCCGCTAGCGGGAGGCTTGGCAGATACGCAGTATTTT. The chain uses TRBV3-1 (or the pseudogene TRBV3-2) and TRBJ2-3, with TRBD2 identical over 11 bases. V lost 4 bases and J lost 4; bases outside the gene matches: 7. The CDR3 sequence is 16 residues long. Per the germline V gene, CDR1 is LGHDT and CDR2 is YNNKEL (reference sequence).

V usage is TRBV28 and J usage is TRBJ1-2; TRBD1 matches 9 bases. CDR1 and CDR2 from the germline V gene are MDHEN and SYDVKM. This CDR3 has 15 residues. V trimming: 5 bases; J trimming: 4 bases; junction bases outside the gene matches: 8. CDR3 loop: CASSKTGTGLYGYTF. CDR3 bases: TGTGCCAGCAGTAAAACCGGGACAGGGCTCTATGGCTACACCTTC.

The rearrangement uses TRBV2 and TRBJ2-3, with D possibly TRBD1 on 5 matching bases. The CDR3 covers 15 residues. Trimming shortened V by 2 bases and J by 5 bases, and 14 bases separated the two germline ends. Germline CDR1 and CDR2: SNHLY and FYNNEI. In DNA, the CDR3 is TGTGCCAGCAGTGAACTAGGAGCAGGGATAGATACGCAGTATTTT. This encodes CASSELGAGIDTQYF.

The V call is TRBV3-1 (or the pseudogene TRBV3-2), the J call TRBJ1-1, with TRBD1 matching 8 bases. The CDR3 has 16 residues. Germline V gives CDR1 LGHDT, CDR2 YNNKEL (reference sequence). V gave up 3 bases and J gave up 4 bases; unmatched junction bases: 10. CDR3 DNA sequence: TGTGCCAGCAGCCAGTGGACAGGGCTTGGTATCACTGAAGCTTTCTTT. Protein: CASSQWTGLGITEAFF.

The table lists this clone with a count of one. The chain links TRBV5-6 to TRBJ2-2; tentative D call: TRBD1 (5 bases). Trimming shortened V by 4 bases and J by 7 bases, and 20 bases separated the two germline ends. The CDR3 covers 16 residues. Per germline, CDR1 SGHDT and CDR2 YYEEEE. The CDR3 DNA reads TGTGCCAGCAGCGATACGATAAAGAAGGGGAACGGGGAGCTGTTTTTT. Residues: CASSDTIKKGNGELFF.

The chain combines TRBV21-1 with TRBJ2-3; TRBD1, the table's D call, lacks a check against the DNA. TRBV21-1 is noted as a pseudogene. The CDR3 contains 16 residues. The CDR3 protein is CASSPPAGHLTDTQYF. In DNA form, the CDR3 reads TGTGCCAGCAGCCCTCCCGCAGGACACCTGACAGATACGCAGTATTTT.

V is TRBV5-5 and J is TRBJ2-6; 11 bases fit TRBD1. Unmatched junction bases numbered 5, after V lost 5 bases and J lost 1 base. The CDR3 is 17 residues long. The germline gives CDR1 SGHKS, CDR2 YYEKEE (reference sequence). Here the CDR3 DNA reads TGTGCCAGCAGTGGGACAGGGGGACTATCTGGGGCCAACGTCCTGACTTTC. It codes for CASSGTGGLSGANVLTF.